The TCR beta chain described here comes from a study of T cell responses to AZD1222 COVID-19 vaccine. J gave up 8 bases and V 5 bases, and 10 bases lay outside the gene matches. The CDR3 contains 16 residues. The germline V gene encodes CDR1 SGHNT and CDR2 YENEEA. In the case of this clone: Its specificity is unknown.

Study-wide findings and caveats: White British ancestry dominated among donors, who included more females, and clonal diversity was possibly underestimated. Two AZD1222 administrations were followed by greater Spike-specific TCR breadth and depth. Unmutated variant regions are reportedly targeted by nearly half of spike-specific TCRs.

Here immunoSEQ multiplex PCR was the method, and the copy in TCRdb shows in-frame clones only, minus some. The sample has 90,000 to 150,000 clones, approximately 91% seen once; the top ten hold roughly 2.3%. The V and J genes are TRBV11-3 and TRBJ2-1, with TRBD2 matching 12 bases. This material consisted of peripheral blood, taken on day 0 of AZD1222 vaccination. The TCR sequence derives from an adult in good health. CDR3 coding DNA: TGTGCCAGCAGCCGAACGACTAGCGGGAGAGGCGATGAGCAGTTCTTC. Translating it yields CASSRTTSGRGDEQFF.